One sample yielded the 14 T cell receptor beta chains listed below, sequenced in a study of cytomegalovirus exposure and HLA in healthy donors. PCR involved 60 Vbeta and 13 Jbeta primers. Clones were read by immunoSEQ multiplex PCR, and TCRdb kept only the in-frame ones, dropping some. The sample records fewer than 200,000 clones, about 88% being singletons. The sequencing sample was made of PBMCs. The receptors derive from a girl under three years old in good health and CMV-seronegative.

This chain joins TRBV19 and TRBJ1-5, with TRBD1 identical over 9 bases. The CDR3 extends over 15 amino acids. Germline CDR1 LNHDA, CDR2 SQIVND (reference sequence). The J segment lost 7 bases and the V segment lost 5 bases, leaving 9 bases of the junction unmatched. The CDR3 DNA follows: TGTGCCAGTAGTTCCACAGGGGGCAACTTCCAGCCCCAGCATTTT. Its translation is CASSSTGGNFQPQHF.

The rearrangement uses TRBV2 and TRBJ2-7; TRBD1 agrees at 7 bases. CDR3 size: 15 residues. CDR1 and CDR2 from the germline V gene are SNHLY and FYNNEI. V shed 2 bases and J 3 bases; nucleotides not matched to a gene: 7. The CDR3 bases are TGTGCCAGCAGTGAAATCTTTGGGACAGTCTACGAGCAGTACTTC. Its protein product is CASSEIFGTVYEQYF.

In its sample, this clone was seen a few times. This rearrangement joins TRBV4-1 to TRBJ2-7; TRBD1 might be the D (5 bases). Trimming removed 3 bases at V and 5 bases at J, with 14 bases between. Looked up from germline, CDR1 is MGHRA and CDR2 is YSYEKL. The CDR3 extends over 14 amino acids. The CDR3 coding sequence is TGCGCCAGCAGCCACCCCTCAGGGTTCAACGAGCAGTACTTC. Amino acids: CASSHPSGFNEQYF.

The V call is TRBV30, the J call TRBJ2-1, with a tentative D call TRBD2 (6 bases). Germline lookup yields CDR1 GTSNPN and CDR2 SVGIG (reference sequence). The CDR3 sequence is 15 residues long. With 0 bases removed from V and 0 bases from J, the gap between germline ends came to 9 bases. The CDR3 nucleotides are TGTGCCTGGAGTGTGGCGGGGAGCTCCTACAATGAGCAGTTCTTC. Protein: CAWSVAGSSYNEQFF.

The V and J genes are TRBV2 and TRBJ1-1; D gene ambiguous. V lost 2 bases and J lost 0, with 4 bases in between. This CDR3 is built from 13 residues. The germline V gene has CDR1 SNHLY and CDR2 FYNNEI. CDR3 in DNA: TGTGCCAGCAGTGAACAGTTGAACACTGAAGCTTTCTTT. This sequence encodes CASSEQLNTEAFF.

The chain has TRBV7-9 and TRBJ2-2, with D unclear. CDR3 length: 14 amino acids. V was trimmed by 3 bases and J by 0 bases, leaving 5 bases between them. Per the germline V gene, CDR1 is SEHNR and CDR2 is FQNEAQ (reference sequence). CDR3 loop: CASSFTTNTGELFF. As DNA, the CDR3 is TGTGCCAGCAGCTTCACTACGAACACCGGGGAGCTGTTTTTT.

J is TRBJ2-5 and V is TRBV7-8; 8 nucleotides align to TRBD2. From germline, CDR1 is SGHVS and CDR2 FQNEAQ. J was trimmed by 7 bases and V by 5 bases; bases with no gene match: 9. The length of the CDR3 is 14 residues. The CDR3 is CASSAAGAVGTQYF. CDR3 sequence (DNA): TGTGCCAGCAGCGCAGCGGGGGCGGTAGGGACCCAGTACTTC.

The table lists this clone with a few counts. This chain uses TRBV9 with TRBJ1-5; 8 bases map to TRBD1. This CDR3 has 15 residues. In germline, CDR1 is SGDLS, CDR2 YYNGEE. V lost 2 bases to trimming and J lost 4 bases; unmatched junction nucleotides: 5. The CDR3 sequence: CASSVGTGLNQPQHF. The CDR3 DNA sequence: TGTGCCAGCAGCGTGGGGACAGGATTAAATCAGCCCCAGCATTTT.

The genes are TRBV29-1 and TRBJ1-1; 7 bases agree with TRBD1. This CDR3 is 13 amino acids long. V shed 4 bases, J shed 3 bases, and the junction held 5 bases outside the gene matches. The germline V gene has CDR1 SQVTM and CDR2 ANQGSEA. The CDR3 nucleotides are TGCAGCGTTGGCCGAACAGGGGACACTGAAGCTTTCTTT. Its translation: CSVGRTGDTEAFF.

The chain combines TRBV4-1 with TRBJ1-5, with a weak D call TRBD1 (6 bases). The CDR3 contains 14 residues. Germline V gene lookup returns CDR1 MGHRA and CDR2 YSYEKL. Trimming pared 4 bases from V and 6 bases from J, leaving 13 bases between. The CDR3 region has the DNA TGCGCCAGCAGCCCATCTACACAGGGTCAGCCCCAGCATTTT. It yields the protein CASSPSTQGQPQHF.

This chain connects TRBV7-9 to TRBJ1-1; TRBD1 matches at 12 bases. CDR3 length equals 13 residues. After removal of 11 bases from V and 8 bases from J, the junction contained 9 bases not matched to a gene. Per the germline V gene, CDR1 is SEHNR and CDR2 is FQNEAQ (reference sequence). The DNA for the CDR3 is TGTGCCGTTCGGGGACAGGGGGCTTCAGAAGCTTTCTTT. It specifies CAVRGQGASEAFF.

The J gene is TRBJ2-3, the V gene TRBV6-1; 7 bases fit TRBD1. Germline V gene sequence: CDR1 MNHNS, CDR2 SASEGT. J gave up 5 bases and V 1 base, and 3 bases lay outside the gene matches. The CDR3 is 14 residues long. The CDR3 DNA is TGTGCCAGCAGTGAAGAGGGGGCCGGAGATACGCAGTATTTT. It translates to CASSEEGAGDTQYF.

The chain combines TRBV6-5 with TRBJ1-5, with no clear D. Trimming took 8 bases from V and 6 from J, leaving 14 bases between them. Germline CDR1 and CDR2: MNHEY and SVGAGI. The CDR3 consists of 13 residues. The CDR3 sequence is CASGSSWAQPQHF. The CDR3 DNA sequence: TGTGCCAGCGGGAGCAGTTGGGCTCAGCCCCAGCATTTT.

The DNA of the CDR3 is TGCGCCACCCCAGGTCAGATGGGCACTGAAGCTTTCTTT. It yields the protein CATPGQMGTEAFF. This chain connects TRBV4-1 to TRBJ1-1; no definite D call. Trimming removed 10 bases at V and 4 bases at J, with 16 bases between. The CDR3 runs 13 residues. In germline, CDR1 is MGHRA, CDR2 YSYEKL.